This T cell receptor (beta chain) was observed in a study of blood T cell repertoires in COVID-19 (dated by TCRdb to 2020 to 2022). With respect to the entire study: The collaborator samples originated in the United States, Italy and Spain and spanned the acute and convalescent phases of COVID-19. The material from the prospective study consisted of cDNA or gDNA derived from T cells, B-cell-depleted T cells, or PBMCs. Deeply sampled blood TCRbeta repertoires from subjects exposed to, actively infected with, or recovered from COVID-19 were included in the dataset. The repertoires were made available in a free public database intended to serve as a resource for research on the immune response to SARS-CoV-2. The samples were drawn from two sources: the first 160 participants of the ongoing ImmuneRACE study, and approximately 1,300 subjects contributed by 6 global collaborators. A de-identified subject ID, COVID-19 status, age in years and sex were almost always included in the sample metadata. Where HLA class I and class II types were available, the types were taken from metadata supplied by the sample provider, not from assay-based typing. Study-level results and caveats: The quantity of clinical and demographic metadata differed by source and by participant and was supplied without curation.

As concerns this clone: Its antigen is currently not known. No per-base quality is available; no much larger clone lies one base away.

Whole blood was collected in K2EDTA tubes by collaborating institutions according to the institutions' own protocols. For TCRbeta analysis, collaborators shipped samples as frozen whole blood, isolated PBMCs, or DNA extracted from either of those sample types. V lost 4 bases and J lost 4 bases, and the count of bases not matched to a germline gene is 13. The CDR1 and CDR2 encoded by the germline V gene are SGHDT and YYEEEE. There are 17 amino acids in the CDR3, from cysteine to phenylalanine inclusive. This entry keeps only the CDR3 DNA: 51 bases, framed from base 1. TCRbeta CDR3 regions were amplified from genomic DNA by means of the immunoSEQ Assay, a bias-controlled multiplex PCR. Turning to the authors' computational methods: The number of nucleated cells in each sample was estimated by amplification of reference gene primers within the assay. To quantify the absolute abundance of each unique TCRbeta CDR3 rearrangement, sequence reads were collapsed and filtered. For each sample, productive Simpson clonality was calculated as the square root of Simpson's diversity index across productive rearrangements. What TCRdb holds here is the immuneACCESS table cut down to in-frame rearrangements. Part of the clones is not present; checked against another copy, under half of the missing clones reflect an unresolved V gene, and the others are unexplained. Clone size and V and J calls were adopted from that table, with D and trimming inferred from the DNA. The table for this sample lists roughly 70,000 clones; around 83% of them were counted only once. Around 4.2% of the sample comes from the top ten.

This TCR was sampled from a man between 65 and 79 years old with active COVID-19. The chain uses TRBV5-6 and TRBJ2-7; TRBD2 aligns with 11 central bases. The specimen was peripheral blood. The sequence in DNA is TGTGCCAGCAGCACTCCGCCCGGTAGCGGGAGGGCTTACGAGCAGTACTTC. This yields the protein CASSTPPGSGRAYEQYF.